One sample yielded the 21 T cell receptor beta chains listed below, sequenced in a study of blood T cell repertoires in COVID-19. TCRdb's table, derived via immunoSEQ multiplex PCR, lists solely in-frame clones and lacks some. The sample shows around 180,000 clones, more than 85% of them seen only once. Sequencing was done on a sample of peripheral blood. These TCRs come from a woman aged 30 to 39 with active or convalescent COVID-19.

V and J are TRBV19 and TRBJ2-7, with D maybe TRBD1 (5 bases). Germline loops: CDR1 LNHDA, CDR2 SQIVND (reference sequence). The CDR3 is made up of 13 amino acids. Trimming cost V 2 bases and J 2 bases, with 7 bases left between them. The CDR3 protein is CASSITGPYEQYF. Written as DNA, the CDR3 is TGTGCCAGTAGTATAACAGGCCCCTACGAGCAGTACTTC.

The V and J genes are TRBV29-1 and TRBJ2-1; D perhaps matches TRBD1 (5 bases). Germline loops: CDR1 SQVTM, CDR2 ANQGSEA. This CDR3 is 12 amino acids long. The V and J ends lost 5 bases and 8 bases respectively, with 13 bases between them. The CDR3 region has the DNA TGCAGCGTTCAAATTCTAGGGGATGAGCAGTTCTTC. Protein sequence: CSVQILGDEQFF.

The chain links TRBV19 to TRBJ1-6, with unresolved D. Germline V lookup: CDR1 LNHDA, CDR2 SQIVND (reference sequence). CDR3 size: 14 residues. V was shortened by 5 bases and J by 10 bases, with 15 bases between the two germline ends. The CDR3 spells CASSRSGLRSPLHF. The CDR3 bases are TGTGCCAGTAGTCGGTCGGGGTTGAGATCACCCCTCCACTTT.

The genes are TRBV10-1 and TRBJ2-1; possible D gene TRBD1, 6 bases. The CDR3 covers 15 residues. Germline assignment: CDR1 WNHNN and CDR2 SYGVQD (reference sequence). With 3 bases removed from V and 4 bases from J, the gap between germline ends came to 13 bases. Here the CDR3 reads CASSDRGTAYNEQFF. The CDR3, as DNA: TGCGCCAGCAGTGACAGGGGAACAGCTTACAATGAGCAGTTCTTC.

The chain is built from TRBV3-1 (or the pseudogene TRBV3-2) and TRBJ1-1, with D perhaps matching TRBD1 (5 bases). This CDR3 is built from 13 residues. Germline CDR1 reads LGHDT; CDR2 reads YNNKEL (reference sequence). Trimming removed 7 bases at V and 1 base at J, with 10 bases between. The CDR3 DNA sequence: TGTGCCAGCACCCCCGGGGGGAACACTGAAGCTTTCTTT. It yields the protein CASTPGGNTEAFF.

The J gene is TRBJ2-7, the V gene TRBV28, with 8 bases matching TRBD1. Losses at the gene ends were 5 bases for V and 2 bases for J; bases not matched to a gene: 11. CDR3 length: 16 residues. In germline, CDR1 is MDHEN, CDR2 SYDVKM. Here the CDR3 DNA reads TGTGCCAGCAGTCCAGGACAGGGTTGGGGGCCCTACGAGCAGTACTTC. Translation gives CASSPGQGWGPYEQYF.

The chain links TRBV16 to TRBJ1-4, with TRBD1 matching 10 bases. The CDR3 contains 14 residues. Germline V gene sequence: CDR1 KGHSY, CDR2 FQNENV. V shed 6 bases and J 8 bases; nucleotides not matched to a gene: 6. The CDR3 spells CASRRQGAQEKLFF. CDR3 nucleotide sequence: TGTGCCAGCAGACGACAGGGGGCGCAAGAAAAACTGTTTTTT.

This chain joins TRBV29-1 and TRBJ1-1; D remains unclear. CDR3 length: 14 amino acids. Germline CDR1 reads SQVTM; CDR2 reads ANQGSEA. Trimming pared 2 bases from V and 8 bases from J, leaving 18 bases between. This chain's CDR3 is CSVEPRRERREAFF. The DNA of the CDR3 is TGCAGCGTTGAACCCCGACGGGAGAGAAGGGAAGCTTTCTTT.

The J gene is TRBJ1-4, the V gene TRBV5-4, with 10 bases matching TRBD1. The ends lost 3 bases at V and 10 bases at J; junction bases unmatched: 12. This CDR3 contains 16 residues. Germline-derived CDR1 and CDR2 are SGHNT and YYREEE (reference sequence). The CDR3 bases are TGTGCCAGCAGCTCACCCCCGGGACAGGGGCTCACAAAACTGTTTTTT. Translated, it gives CASSSPPGQGLTKLFF.

This chain joins TRBV4-1 and TRBJ2-4; 10 nucleotides agree with TRBD1. CDR1 MGHRA and CDR2 YSYEKL come from the germline V gene. This CDR3 is 19 amino acids long. The V segment lost 4 bases and the J segment 2 bases; nucleotides outside the gene matches: 14. The CDR3 spells CASSLQDRGTVGTKNIQYF. CDR3 in DNA: TGCGCCAGCAGCCTTCAGGACAGGGGGACTGTGGGTACCAAAAACATTCAGTACTTC.

This chain uses TRBV7-9 with TRBJ1-1; D unclear. The CDR3 is 12 residues long. V lost 9 bases, J lost 6 bases, and 14 bases lay in between. Looked up from germline, CDR1 is SEHNR and CDR2 is FQNEAQ (reference sequence). The CDR3 loop reads CASMPGSPEAFF. The CDR3 region has the DNA TGTGCCAGTATGCCGGGGTCCCCTGAAGCTTTCTTT.

The chain employs TRBV30 and TRBJ1-5; 10 positions agree with TRBD1. The V gene end was trimmed by 2 bases and the J gene end by 6 bases; junction bases not matched to a gene: 4. CDR1 and CDR2 from the germline V gene are GTSNPN and SVGIG (reference sequence). This CDR3 spans 14 amino acids. This CDR3 reads CAWSPGQGSQPQHF. For the CDR3, the DNA is TGTGCCTGGAGTCCGGGACAGGGGAGTCAGCCCCAGCATTTT.

This chain links TRBV6-5 with TRBJ1-1; TRBD1 might be the D (5 bases). Trimming stripped 6 bases from V and 1 base from J, with 15 bases between. This CDR3 contains 15 residues. From germline, CDR1 is MNHEY and CDR2 SVGAGI. The CDR3 loop reads CASSYIDRRNTEAFF. CDR3 DNA sequence: TGTGCCAGCAGCTATATCGACAGAAGGAACACTGAAGCTTTCTTT.

The chain has TRBV7-2 and TRBJ2-1, with TRBD2 identical over 11 bases. CDR1 and CDR2 (germline): SGHTA, FQGNSA. V dropped 8 bases and J dropped 8; count of bases not matched to a gene: 11. This CDR3 comprises 15 residues. As DNA, the CDR3 is TGTGCCAGCCTGTTCATAGCGGGGGGGCCCGATGAGCAGTTCTTC. This codes for CASLFIAGGPDEQFF.

The rearrangement links TRBV25-1 to TRBJ1-6; D remains ambiguous. The CDR3 is 14 amino acids. Germline values: CDR1 MGHDK, CDR2 SYGVNS. The germline V and J ends were trimmed by 5 bases and 7 bases, with 12 bases remaining between them. CDR3 loop: CASSWSAGNSPLHF. CDR3 nucleotide sequence: TGTGCCAGCAGTTGGTCCGCGGGCAATTCACCCCTCCACTTT.

This clone was recorded once. V and J are TRBV4-1 and TRBJ2-7; D might be TRBD2 (6 bases). This CDR3 is 18 amino acids long. CDR1 is MGHRA, CDR2 YSYEKL, per germline. Trimming left V 0 bases short and J 4 bases short, with 22 bases between. For the CDR3, the DNA is TGCGCCAGCAGCCAAGATGTCACCCGGGCGGGATGGTCTTACGAGCAGTACTTC. Encoded protein: CASSQDVTRAGWSYEQYF.

The chain recombines TRBV28 with TRBJ2-5, with TRBD1 identical over 9 bases. V dropped 8 bases and J dropped 5; count of bases not matched to a gene: 3. This CDR3 is built from 12 residues. Germline loops: CDR1 MDHEN, CDR2 SYDVKM. The CDR3 DNA reads TGTGCCAGCTCACAGGGGGCGGAGACCCAGTACTTC. Translation: CASSQGAETQYF.

This rearrangement joins TRBV19 to TRBJ2-2; D may be TRBD2 (5 bases). V lost 5 bases to trimming and J lost 2 bases, with 15 bases between them. The CDR3 is 16 residues long. Per germline, CDR1 LNHDA and CDR2 SQIVND (reference sequence). The CDR3 region is CASSPLREPNTGELFF. The CDR3 DNA reads as TGTGCCAGTAGTCCTTTAAGGGAGCCAAACACCGGGGAGCTGTTTTTT.

The chain couples TRBV29-1 to TRBJ1-2; TRBD1 agrees at 8 bases. V shed 6 bases, J shed 4 bases, and the junction held 4 bases outside the gene matches. This CDR3 has 12 amino acids. Germline CDR1 reads SQVTM; CDR2 reads ANQGSEA. Here the CDR3 reads CSVWTGLYGYTF. The CDR3 DNA sequence: TGCAGCGTCTGGACAGGGCTCTATGGCTACACCTTC. The full variable domain, completed using reference TRBV29-1 and TRBJ1-2, is SAVISQKPSRDICQRGTSLTIQCQVDSQVTMMFWYRQQPGQSLTLIATANQGSEATYESGFVIDKFPISRPNLTFSTLTVSNMSPEDSSIYLCSVWTGLYGYTFGSGTRLTVV.

The genes are TRBV5-4 and TRBJ2-7; weak D call: TRBD2 (5 bases). The length of the CDR3 is 14 residues. The ends were cut back, 0 bases at V and 2 bases at J, with 9 bases in the middle. Germline V gene sequence: CDR1 SGHNT, CDR2 YYREEE (reference sequence). CDR3 DNA sequence: TGTGCCAGCAGCTTGGGAGGGAACACCTACGAGCAGTACTTC. Its protein is CASSLGGNTYEQYF.

The V and J genes are TRBV5-1 and TRBJ2-2; D ambiguous. Between the trimmed V and J ends, which lost 2 bases and 3 bases, there was a span of 8 bases. Looked up from germline, CDR1 is SGHRS and CDR2 is YFSETQ. The CDR3 extends over 14 amino acids. CDR3 in DNA: TGCGCCAGCAGCTTTGACGGGTACACCGGGGAGCTGTTTTTT. Translated, it gives CASSFDGYTGELFF.